Included here is one TCR beta chain sequence, with context. Its antigen is undetermined. Per sequencing run, 15-18 subjects together gave over 160 million TCR-beta sequences. TCRdb re-called the 5' RACE reads with MiXCR, one entry per CDR3 protein. The table lists fewer than 50,000 distinct CDR3 sequences, roughly 14% of them singletons. This record comes from a study of neurological immune-mediated disorders. Libraries from sorted cells each used about a million CD4+ or CD8+ T cells. Study results and caveats: No sharing of CDR3 amino acid sequences was observed among expanded clones across subjects, suggesting private repertoires in all groups.

Germline V gene lookup returns CDR1 SEHNR and CDR2 FQNEAQ (reference sequence). This CDR3 is 14 amino acids long. V gave up 6 bases and J gave up 1 base, with 13 bases separating them. V gene TRBV7-9 combines with J gene TRBJ2-7, with a weak D call TRBD1 (8 bases). The receptor was derived from a woman aged 55 to 70 with HTLV-1-associated myelopathy (HAM/TSP). Sequencing was done on a sample of CD4+ T cells from blood. In DNA form, the CDR3 reads TGTGCCAGCAGGCTACAGGGGGGGTCCTACGAGCAGTACTTC. Residues: CASRLQGGSYEQYF.